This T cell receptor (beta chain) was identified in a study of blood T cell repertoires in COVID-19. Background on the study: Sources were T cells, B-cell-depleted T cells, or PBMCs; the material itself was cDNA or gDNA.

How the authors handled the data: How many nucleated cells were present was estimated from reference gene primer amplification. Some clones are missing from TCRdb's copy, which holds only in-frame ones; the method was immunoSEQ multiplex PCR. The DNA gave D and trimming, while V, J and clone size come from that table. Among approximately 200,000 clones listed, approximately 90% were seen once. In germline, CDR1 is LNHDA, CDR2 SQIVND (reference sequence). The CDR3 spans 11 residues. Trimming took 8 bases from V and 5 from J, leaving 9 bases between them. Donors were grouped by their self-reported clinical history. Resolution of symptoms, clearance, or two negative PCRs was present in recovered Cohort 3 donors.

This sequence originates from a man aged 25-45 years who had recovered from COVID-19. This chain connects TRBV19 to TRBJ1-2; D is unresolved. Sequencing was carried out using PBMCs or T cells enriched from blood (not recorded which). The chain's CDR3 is CASREQYGYTF. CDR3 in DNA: TGTGCCAGTCGGGAGCAATATGGCTACACCTTC. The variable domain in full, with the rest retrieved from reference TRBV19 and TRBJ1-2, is DGGITQSPKYLFRKEGQNVTLSCEQNLNHDAMYWYRQDPGQGLRLIYYSQIVNDFQKGDIAEGYSVSREKKESFPLTVTSAQKNPTAFYLCASREQYGYTFGSGTRLTVV.